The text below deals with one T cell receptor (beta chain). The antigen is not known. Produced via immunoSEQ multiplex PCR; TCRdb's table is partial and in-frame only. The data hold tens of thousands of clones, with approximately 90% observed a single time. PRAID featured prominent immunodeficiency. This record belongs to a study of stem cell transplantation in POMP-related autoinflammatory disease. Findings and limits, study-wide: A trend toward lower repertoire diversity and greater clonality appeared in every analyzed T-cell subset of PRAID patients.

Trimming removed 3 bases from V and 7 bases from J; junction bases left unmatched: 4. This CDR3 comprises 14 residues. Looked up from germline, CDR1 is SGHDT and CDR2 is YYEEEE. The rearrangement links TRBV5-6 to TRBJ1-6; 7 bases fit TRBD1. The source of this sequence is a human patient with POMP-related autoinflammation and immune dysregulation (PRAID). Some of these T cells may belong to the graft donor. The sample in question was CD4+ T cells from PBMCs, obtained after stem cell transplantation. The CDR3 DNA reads TGTGCCAGCAGCTACGGACAGGCAAATTCACCCCTCCACTTT. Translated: CASSYGQANSPLHF.